A single sample gave rise to the 28 T cell receptor beta chains below, sequenced in a study of T cells in Graves' hyperthyroidism and ophthalmopathy. Regions amplified from RNA transcripts were the TCR beta CDR3 regions. During a first-round RT-PCR of the TCR CDR3, the HTBI primer set was used. TCRdb processed the multiplex PCR reads anew with MiXCR; each CDR3 protein has one entry. The data show 550,000 to 650,000 distinct CDR3 sequences, approximately 15% seen once. Sequencing was performed on blood. These receptors were taken from a woman in her thirties or forties with Graves' hyperthyroidism.

This clonotype was observed many times. The chain combines TRBV20-1 with TRBJ1-6; tentatively, D is TRBD1 (6 bases). The CDR3 consists of 16 residues. The V end was cut by 6 bases, the J end by 2 bases, with 17 bases between. Per the germline V gene, CDR1 is DFQATT and CDR2 is SNEGSKA (reference sequence). The CDR3 loop is CSARPLRGPYNSPLHF. CDR3 nucleotides: TGCAGTGCGAGACCTTTGCGGGGGCCCTATAATTCACCCCTCCACTTT.

This chain uses TRBV5-4 with TRBJ2-5, with unresolved D. The V end lost 2 bases, the J end lost 1 base, and 12 bases lay between the germline ends. In germline, CDR1 is SGHNT, CDR2 YYREEE (reference sequence). CDR3 length equals 15 residues. CDR3 loop: CASSFYYGPQETQYF. The CDR3 nucleotides read TGTGCCAGCAGCTTTTATTACGGCCCCCAAGAGACCCAGTACTTC.

The J gene is TRBJ1-2, the V gene TRBV10-3, with 7 bases aligning to TRBD1. With V trimmed by 3 bases and J by 4 bases, 11 bases remained unmatched. CDR1 and CDR2 from the germline V gene are ENHRY and SYGVKD. The CDR3 is 16 amino acids. CDR3 in amino acids: CAISDSYTGVSYGYTF. The CDR3, as DNA: TGTGCCATCAGTGACTCATACACAGGGGTTAGCTATGGCTACACCTTC.

This clonotype occurred a few times. The chain carries TRBV28 and TRBJ2-7; D call uncertain. Trimming left V 9 bases short and J 6 bases short, with 9 bases between. Germline values: CDR1 MDHEN, CDR2 SYDVKM. CDR3 length: 10 amino acids. As DNA, the CDR3 is TGTGCCAGTGGTTCTCTCGAGCAGTACTTC. It yields the protein CASGSLEQYF.

The CDR3 DNA sequence: TGTGCCAGCAAGAAGACAGGGATCGGTACGCAGTATTTT. Amino acids: CASKKTGIGTQYF. V gene TRBV25-1 combines with J gene TRBJ2-3; 7 nucleotides line up with TRBD1. Germline CDR1 MGHDK, CDR2 SYGVNS. The CDR3 runs to 13 residues. The V and J ends lost 7 bases and 8 bases, in that order; junction bases with no gene match: 9.

V usage is TRBV20-1 and J usage is TRBJ1-5, with 8 bases that match TRBD1. After removal of 0 bases from V and 5 bases from J, the junction contained 12 bases not matched to a gene. The CDR3 loop spans 17 amino acids. Germline values: CDR1 DFQATT, CDR2 SNEGSKA (reference sequence). The CDR3 loop reads CSARDVRTGNMYQPQHF. The CDR3 coding sequence is TGCAGTGCTAGAGATGTCCGGACAGGGAATATGTATCAGCCCCAGCATTTT.

This clonotype came up many times. This chain links TRBV30 with TRBJ1-6; no firm D call. Germline V gene data show CDR1 as GTSNPN and CDR2 as SVGIG (reference sequence). The CDR3 runs to 14 residues. Trimming removed 0 bases from V and 8 bases from J, with 11 bases in between. The DNA of the CDR3 is TGTGCCTGGAGTGTACTGAAGGGAGATTCACCCCTCCACTTT. This translates into CAWSVLKGDSPLHF.

The chain uses TRBV19 and TRBJ2-5, with a possible D match to TRBD2 (5 bases). From germline, CDR1 is LNHDA and CDR2 SQIVND (reference sequence). There are 13 residues in the CDR3. V gave up 3 bases and J gave up 4 bases, with 9 bases separating them. CDR3 bases: TGTGCCAGTAGTATCGGGAACGGAGAGACCCAGTACTTC. Protein sequence: CASSIGNGETQYF.

V is TRBV19 and J is TRBJ2-2; maybe TRBD1 (5 bases). CDR3 length equals 14 residues. Trimming took 7 bases from V and 1 from J, leaving 10 bases between them. Per the germline V gene, CDR1 is LNHDA and CDR2 is SQIVND (reference sequence). DNA of the CDR3: TGTGCCAGTAACCCGGACAAGAACACCGGGGAGCTGTTTTTT. Translation gives CASNPDKNTGELFF. Variable domain in full (rest from reference TRBV19 and TRBJ2-2): DGGITQSPKYLFRKEGQNVTLSCEQNLNHDAMYWYRQDPGQGLRLIYYSQIVNDFQKGDIAEGYSVSREKKESFPLTVTSAQKNPTAFYLCASNPDKNTGELFFGEGSRLTVL.

Of note for this clonotype: A much larger clone lies a single base off, so this may be a read error. V and J are TRBV28 and TRBJ2-5; 8 bases are a match to TRBD1. J was trimmed by 10 bases and V by 5 bases; bases with no gene match: 12. The CDR3 covers 14 residues. Germline V lookup: CDR1 MDHEN, CDR2 SYDVKM. CDR3 in amino acids: CASSTTGTGGNQYF. CDR3 sequence (DNA): TGTGCCAGCAGTACAACAGGGACAGGTGGGAACCAGTACTTC. The full variable domain, with the rest looked up from reference TRBV28 and TRBJ2-5, is DVKVTQSSRYLVKRTGEKVFLECVQDMDHENMFWYRQDPGLGLRLIYFSYDVKMKEKGDIPEGYSVSREKKERFSLILESASTNQTSMYLCASSTTGTGGNQYFGPGTRLLVL.

This clonotype occurred a few times. This rearrangement joins TRBV11-3 to TRBJ2-1; 14 bases map to TRBD2. The V gene end was trimmed by 5 bases and the J gene end by 1 base; junction bases not matched to a gene: 7. This CDR3 is 18 amino acids long. CDR1 and CDR2 from the germline V gene are SGHNT and YENEEA. CDR3 loop: CASSPGLAGAWSYNEQFF. The CDR3 nucleotides are TGTGCCAGCAGCCCGGGACTAGCGGGAGCGTGGTCCTACAATGAGCAGTTCTTC.

This clonotype was counted between two and nine times. J is TRBJ2-1 and V is TRBV11-3, with TRBD1 matching over 10 bases. V dropped 5 bases and J dropped 0; count of bases not matched to a gene: 13. The germline V gene has CDR1 SGHNT and CDR2 YENEEA. The CDR3 is 19 residues long. For the CDR3, the DNA is TGTGCCAGCAGCCCCGGGACAGGGGTCTTCGGGGACTCCTACAATGAGCAGTTCTTC. Translated: CASSPGTGVFGDSYNEQFF.

V usage is TRBV10-3 and J usage is TRBJ1-2, with D perhaps TRBD1 (5 bases). Germline V lookup: CDR1 ENHRY, CDR2 SYGVKD. The CDR3 covers 15 residues. V gave up 6 bases and J gave up 4 bases, with 18 bases separating them. As DNA, the CDR3 is TGTGCCATCAGGACTTGGGACGGCGAAATCTATGGCTACACCTTC. Its translation: CAIRTWDGEIYGYTF.

The genes are TRBV10-3 and TRBJ1-1; unclear D gene. This CDR3 contains 12 residues. V lost 3 bases and J lost 2, with 4 bases in between. Germline CDR1 and CDR2: ENHRY and SYGVKD. CDR3 region: CAISDPNTEAFF. CDR3 nucleotide sequence: TGTGCCATCAGTGACCCCAACACTGAAGCTTTCTTT.

This clonotype was seen repeatedly, ten times or more. The V and J genes are TRBV27 and TRBJ2-6; D is uncertain. This CDR3 spans 15 amino acids. V lost 6 bases and J 1 base, leaving 10 bases between the germline ends. Per the germline V gene, CDR1 is MNHEY and CDR2 is SMNVEV (reference sequence). CDR3 nucleotide sequence: TGTGCCAGCAGACCCATCGGGTCTGGGGCCAACGTCCTGACTTTC. This sequence encodes CASRPIGSGANVLTF.

This clonotype was detected ten times or more. The CDR3 is CASSTRQAHLGEQYF. The CDR3 DNA is TGTGCCAGCAGTACTAGACAGGCGCATCTCGGGGAGCAGTACTTC. The chain employs TRBV12-3 or TRBV12-4 and TRBJ2-7; TRBD1 might be the D (6 bases). Trimming removed 5 bases from V and 7 bases from J, with 21 bases in between. The CDR3 consists of 15 residues.

This clonotype occurred many times. The chain couples TRBV30 to TRBJ1-6; TRBD1 matches 7 bases. Trimming removed 2 bases from V and 13 bases from J; junction bases left unmatched: 8. Germline V gene lookup returns CDR1 GTSNPN and CDR2 SVGIG (reference sequence). This CDR3 is built from 13 residues. CDR3 amino acids: CAWSNRGLSPLHF. CDR3 nucleotides: TGTGCCTGGAGTAACAGGGGTTTGTCGCCCCTCCACTTT.

This clonotype was detected only a few times. This chain links TRBV27 with TRBJ2-7; D is possibly TRBD1 (6 bases). This CDR3 contains 14 residues. The V end lost 2 bases, the J end lost 7 bases, and 15 bases lay between the germline ends. Germline V gene data show CDR1 as MNHEY and CDR2 as SMNVEV (reference sequence). The CDR3 DNA follows: TGTGCCAGCAGTTTAGTAGCAGGGGTGGGGGAGCAGTACTTC. Its translation is CASSLVAGVGEQYF.

This clonotype was observed many times. The chain recombines TRBV28 with TRBJ2-5; D is unclear. Trimming removed 3 bases at V and 3 bases at J, with 20 bases between. The CDR3 extends over 17 amino acids. Looked up from germline, CDR1 is MDHEN and CDR2 is SYDVKM. This CDR3 reads CASSFVDPRPDKETQYF. CDR3 DNA sequence: TGTGCCAGCAGTTTTGTAGATCCCAGGCCCGATAAAGAGACCCAGTACTTC.

This clonotype has just a few counts. J is TRBJ2-3 and V is TRBV19; TRBD1 matches at 8 bases. The V gene's germline CDR1 is LNHDA and CDR2 SQIVND (reference sequence). J gave up 0 bases and V 2 bases, and 1 base lay outside the gene matches. This CDR3 spans 15 amino acids. CDR3 in DNA: TGTGCCAGTAGTATACAGGGGGCTAGCACAGATACGCAGTATTTT. Translation gives CASSIQGASTDTQYF.

This clonotype has ten or more counts. The chain joins TRBV14 to TRBJ1-2; 9 bases match TRBD1. With V trimmed by 4 bases and J by 7 bases, 7 bases remained unmatched. Germline V gives CDR1 SGHDN, CDR2 FVKESK. This CDR3 is 14 amino acids long. As DNA, the CDR3 is TGTGCCAGCAGCCCTGGGGGGACAGGGTCTGGCTACACCTTC. Protein product: CASSPGGTGSGYTF.

The chain is built from TRBV2 and TRBJ2-7; D remains ambiguous. The CDR3 sequence is 15 residues long. Germline assignment: CDR1 SNHLY and CDR2 FYNNEI. Trimming cost V 3 bases and J 4 bases, with 16 bases left between them. CDR3 sequence reads: CASSDKTALPYEQYF. The CDR3 DNA reads TGTGCCAGCAGTGATAAAACAGCCCTTCCATACGAGCAGTACTTC.

In its sample, this clonotype was seen many times. The chain carries TRBV6-1 and TRBJ2-1; 10 bases map to TRBD1. Per germline, CDR1 MNHNS and CDR2 SASEGT. The CDR3 loop spans 14 amino acids. The junction had 7 bases not matched to a gene; V was cut back by 5 bases and J by 9 bases. The chain's CDR3 is CASSSRTGGGEQFF. DNA of the CDR3: TGTGCCAGCAGTTCCCGGACAGGGGGGGGTGAGCAGTTCTTC.

The chain links TRBV29-1 to TRBJ2-5; perhaps TRBD1 as D (6 bases). The CDR3 totals 13 residues. Germline CDR1 reads SQVTM; CDR2 reads ANQGSEA. Trimming shortened V by 6 bases and J by 5 bases, and 16 bases separated the two germline ends. The CDR3: CSVGTGSGETQYF. The CDR3, as DNA: TGCAGCGTGGGTACAGGGAGCGGCGAGACCCAGTACTTC.

There are many counts of this clonotype. V is TRBV6-6 and J is TRBJ1-1; D call uncertain. Trimming shortened V by 0 bases and J by 1 base, and 9 bases separated the two germline ends. The CDR3 length is 15 residues. Germline-derived CDR1 and CDR2 are MNHNY and SVGAGI (reference sequence). DNA for the CDR3: TGTGCCAGCAGTTACTCGGTAGGGCCGAACACTGAAGCTTTCTTT. Translating gives CASSYSVGPNTEAFF.

This clonotype was recorded many times. This chain connects TRBV27 to TRBJ2-3, with D maybe TRBD2 (5 bases). The CDR3 has 18 amino acids. Germline CDR1 MNHEY, CDR2 SMNVEV (reference sequence). V was pared by 5 bases and J by 1 base, with 22 bases between. For the CDR3, the DNA is TGTGCCAGCAGTGGTGCTCTTGGCGGTCCCGGGGGCACAGATACGCAGTATTTT. Its protein is CASSGALGGPGGTDTQYF.

The chain employs TRBV5-1 and TRBJ2-3; 9 bases align to TRBD2. Germline-derived CDR1 and CDR2 are SGHRS and YFSETQ. V was clipped by 0 bases and J by 0 bases; unmatched bases: 2. The CDR3 runs to 16 residues. The DNA for the CDR3 is TGCGCCAGCAGCTTGGTGGGACTAGCAAGCACAGATACGCAGTATTTT. This sequence encodes CASSLVGLASTDTQYF.

This clonotype was observed many times. The chain combines TRBV2 with TRBJ2-5; D is ambiguous. Germline values: CDR1 SNHLY, CDR2 FYNNEI. Trimming cost V 8 bases and J 3 bases, with 7 bases left between them. This CDR3 is built from 11 residues. CDR3 nucleotide sequence: TGTGCCAGCTGTATTAAAGAGACCCAGTACTTC. Translation gives CASCIKETQYF. The full variable domain, with the rest looked up from reference TRBV2 and TRBJ2-5, is EPEVTQTPSHQVTQMGQEVILRCVPISNHLYFYWYRQILGQKVEFLVSFYNNEISEKSEIFDDQFSVERPDGSNFTLKIRSTKLEDSAMYFCASCIKETQYFGPGTRLLVL.